This T cell receptor (beta chain) derives from a study of neurological immune-mediated disorders. Broader study findings: Expansion of TCR clones was greatest in HTLV-1-associated myelopathy and smallest in multiple sclerosis, where it fell below that of healthy controls.

V was pared by 3 bases and J by 2 bases, with 12 bases between. Germline V gene data show CDR1 as SNHLY and CDR2 as FYNNEI. This CDR3 comprises 15 residues. Described time point: longitudinal time-point 1 (baseline). A few counts support this clonotype. Its antigen is not identified. With 10-nucleotide random UMIs included, cDNA was synthesized by 5'RACE. TCRdb processed the 5' RACE reads anew with MiXCR; each CDR3 protein has one entry. The sample consists of 70,000 to 75,000 distinct CDR3 sequences, roughly an eighth of them appearing once. The sample was PBMCs. The receptor comes from a female donor with HTLV-1-associated myelopathy (HAM/TSP). The chain joins TRBV2 to TRBJ2-3; D might be TRBD1 or TRBD2, each matching 5 bases. CDR3 in DNA: TGTGCCAGCAGTGAGTTCGGGGCATTCACAGATACGCAGTATTTT. The encoded protein is CASSEFGAFTDTQYF.